The 27 T cell receptor beta chains below all came from one sample that was sequenced in a study of cytomegalovirus exposure and HLA in healthy donors. Primers included in the PCR were 60 Vbeta and 13 Jbeta primers. Here immunoSEQ multiplex PCR was the method, and the copy in TCRdb shows in-frame clones only, minus some. Of 160,000 or so clones in the sample, around four fifths were seen once. Material for sequencing was PBMCs. These receptors all stem from a man between 18 and 35 years old in good health and CMV-seropositive.

V is TRBV19 and J is TRBJ2-1; 9 bases align to TRBD2. CDR1 and CDR2 (germline): LNHDA, SQIVND (reference sequence). J lost 7 bases, V lost 7 bases, and 17 bases had no gene match. The CDR3 loop spans 17 amino acids. In nucleotides, the CDR3 is TGTGCCAGTACTCATAGCGGGAGCTCCGGCCCCTGGAATGAGCAGTTCTTC. Its translation is CASTHSGSSGPWNEQFF.

This rearrangement joins TRBV18 to TRBJ1-5; 7 bases are shared with TRBD1. Per the germline V gene, CDR1 is KGHSH and CDR2 is LQKENI. The CDR3 consists of 17 residues. Trimming removed 0 bases from V and 3 bases from J; junction bases left unmatched: 8. The CDR3 loop reads CASSPPNSGGPNQPQHF. In DNA form, the CDR3 reads TGTGCCAGCTCACCACCGAACTCAGGGGGTCCCAATCAGCCCCAGCATTTT.

The chain employs TRBV9 and TRBJ2-7; 8 bases match TRBD1. The CDR3 has 15 amino acids. The V and J ends lost 3 bases and 0 bases, in that order; junction bases with no gene match: 5. The germline V gene has CDR1 SGDLS and CDR2 YYNGEE. DNA of the CDR3: TGTGCCAGCAGCGCTACCGGGACAGGCTCCTACGAGCAGTACTTC. Translating it yields CASSATGTGSYEQYF.

CDR3 sequence: CASSLLTSGTTGELFF. CDR3 DNA: TGCGCCAGCAGCCTCCTGACTAGCGGGACCACCGGGGAGCTGTTTTTT. This rearrangement joins TRBV5-1 to TRBJ2-2, with 11 bases fitting TRBD2. The ends lost 4 bases at V and 4 bases at J; junction bases unmatched: 6. In germline, CDR1 is SGHRS, CDR2 YFSETQ. The CDR3 extends over 16 amino acids.

The CDR3: CASSHPLGQVNTEAFF. CDR3 nucleotide sequence: TGTGCCAGCAGCCACCCCCTGGGACAGGTTAACACTGAAGCTTTCTTT. The chain uses TRBV14 and TRBJ1-1; 8 bases line up with TRBD1. Germline trimming cut 3 bases from V and 2 bases from J; bases unmatched to any gene: 8. This CDR3 comprises 16 residues. Germline CDR1 and CDR2: SGHDN and FVKESK. The whole variable domain, remainder taken from reference TRBV14 and TRBJ1-1, is EAGVTQFPSHSVIEKGQTVTLRCDPISGHDNLYWYRRVMGKEIKFLLHFVKESKQDESGMPNNRFLAERTGGTYSTLKVQPAELEDSGVYFCASSHPLGQVNTEAFFGQGTRLTVV.

The chain joins TRBV18 to TRBJ2-2; no clear D gene. V was pared by 6 bases and J by 5 bases, with 10 bases between. The CDR3 loop spans 13 amino acids. The germline gives CDR1 KGHSH, CDR2 LQKENI. The DNA of the CDR3 is TGTGCCAGCTCCCCTGGCAGGACCGGGGAGCTGTTTTTT. Translation: CASSPGRTGELFF.

This chain uses TRBV5-1 with TRBJ2-3; perhaps TRBD2 as D (5 bases). Germline-derived CDR1 and CDR2 are SGHRS and YFSETQ. V lost 5 bases, J lost 5 bases, and 12 bases lay in between. The CDR3 totals 13 residues. CDR3 protein: CASRRVLEDTQYF. Written as DNA, the CDR3 is TGCGCCAGCAGGCGGGTCCTCGAAGATACGCAGTATTTT.

The chain combines TRBV10-3 with TRBJ1-3; D ambiguous. V lost 3 bases to trimming and J lost 0 bases, with 6 bases between them. Germline V gives CDR1 ENHRY, CDR2 SYGVKD. The CDR3 contains 14 residues. The CDR3 loop is CAISDGSSGNTIYF. The CDR3 DNA is TGTGCCATCAGTGACGGGAGCTCTGGAAACACCATATATTTT.

V usage is TRBV30 and J usage is TRBJ2-1; D is possibly TRBD2 (5 bases). Looked up from germline, CDR1 is GTSNPN and CDR2 is SVGIG (reference sequence). Trimming removed 2 bases from V and 0 bases from J, with 14 bases in between. The length of the CDR3 is 16 residues. The CDR3 coding sequence is TGTGCCTGGAGTCCGGGAACCGCTAGCTCCTACAATGAGCAGTTCTTC. Translating gives CAWSPGTASSYNEQFF. Complete variable domain (other parts from reference TRBV30 and TRBJ2-1): SQTIHQWPATLVQPVGSPLSLECTVEGTSNPNLYWYRQAAGRGLQLLFYSVGIGQISSEVPQNLSASRPQDRQFILSSKKLLLSDSGFYLCAWSPGTASSYNEQFFGPGTRLTVL.

The genes are TRBV28 and TRBJ1-1; 11 bases line up with TRBD1. The V gene end was trimmed by 4 bases and the J gene end by 6 bases; junction bases not matched to a gene: 7. CDR3 size: 15 residues. Per the germline V gene, CDR1 is MDHEN and CDR2 is SYDVKM. The CDR3 region is CASSSPGQGAPEAFF. In nucleotides, the CDR3 is TGTGCCAGCAGTTCACCCGGACAGGGGGCCCCTGAAGCTTTCTTT.

The chain is built from TRBV7-9 and TRBJ2-7; 8 bases line up with TRBD2. The CDR3 runs to 16 residues. Per germline, CDR1 SEHNR and CDR2 FQNEAQ (reference sequence). J gave up 4 bases and V 4 bases, and 12 bases lay outside the gene matches. The CDR3 spells CASSSREGDGLYEQYF. CDR3 nucleotides: TGTGCCAGCAGCTCCCGGGAGGGGGACGGATTATACGAGCAGTACTTC.

This chain uses TRBV5-4 with TRBJ2-7; D is unresolved. Germline CDR1 reads SGHNT; CDR2 reads YYREEE (reference sequence). CDR3 length equals 14 residues. Trimming stripped 0 bases from V and 3 bases from J, with 10 bases between. The CDR3 spells CASSLAETNYEQYF. CDR3 bases: TGTGCCAGCAGCTTGGCCGAGACAAACTACGAGCAGTACTTC.

In nucleotides, the CDR3 is TGCAGCGGGAAAACGGGCTCTGGAAACACCATATATTTT. Protein sequence: CSGKTGSGNTIYF. The V gene is TRBV29-1, the J gene TRBJ1-3; D not resolved. V was trimmed by 7 bases and J by 0 bases, leaving 10 bases between them. The CDR3 has 13 residues. CDR1 and CDR2 (germline): SQVTM, ANQGSEA.

The chain couples TRBV5-8 to TRBJ2-1, with 9 bases identical to TRBD1. The CDR3 sequence is 16 residues long. Per germline, CDR1 SGHTS and CDR2 YDEGEE. V lost 0 bases to trimming and J lost 2 bases; unmatched junction nucleotides: 3. The CDR3 here is CASSLGGDRAYNEQFF. The DNA of the CDR3 is TGTGCCAGCAGCTTGGGGGGGGACAGGGCCTACAATGAGCAGTTCTTC.

This clone was seen more than once but under ten times. V and J are TRBV10-2 and TRBJ2-5; no clear D gene. Trimming cost V 4 bases and J 1 base, with 10 bases left between them. The V gene's germline CDR1 is WSHSY and CDR2 SAAADI. This CDR3 spans 14 amino acids. The CDR3 sequence: CASSGNSFQETQYF. The CDR3 DNA reads as TGCGCCAGCAGTGGGAACAGCTTCCAAGAGACCCAGTACTTC.

The genes are TRBV2 and TRBJ2-1; tentatively, D is TRBD2 (6 bases). The CDR3 loop spans 16 amino acids. The V end was cut by 6 bases, the J end by 1 base, with 16 bases between. Germline V gene data show CDR1 as SNHLY and CDR2 as FYNNEI. The CDR3 loop is CASRKEWGVSYNEQFF. In nucleotides, the CDR3 is TGTGCCAGCAGGAAGGAGTGGGGGGTTTCCTACAATGAGCAGTTCTTC.

This clone appeared a few times. The chain combines TRBV5-5 with TRBJ1-3, with D perhaps matching TRBD1 (5 bases). The V end lost 1 base, the J end lost 4 bases, and 12 bases lay between the germline ends. Germline V gene sequence: CDR1 SGHKS, CDR2 YYEKEE (reference sequence). CDR3 length: 15 amino acids. The CDR3 loop reads CASSLQGRVGNTIYF. In DNA form, the CDR3 reads TGTGCCAGCAGCTTGCAGGGCAGGGTCGGAAACACCATATATTTT.

The J gene is TRBJ2-7, the V gene TRBV6-1; D is unresolved. Germline V gene data show CDR1 as MNHNS and CDR2 as SASEGT. The length of the CDR3 is 14 residues. Trimming removed 0 bases at V and 4 bases at J, with 10 bases between. CDR3 nucleotide sequence: TGTGCCAGCAGTGAAGCGTACTGGTCGTACGAGCAGTACTTC. Its protein is CASSEAYWSYEQYF.

To note about this clone: This CDR3 fails to terminate in the conserved phenylalanine or tryptophan, so it likely reflects a read error. The CDR3 DNA follows: TGTGCCAGCAGGCCGGGACAGGGCAATTCACCCCTCCACCTT. Its translation: CASRPGQGNSPLHL. The chain joins TRBV2 to TRBJ1-6; 9 nucleotides match TRBD1. The J segment lost 7 bases and the V segment lost 6 bases, leaving 4 bases of the junction unmatched. The germline V gene has CDR1 SNHLY and CDR2 FYNNEI. The CDR3 spans 14 residues.

This clone was seen a single time. The V and J genes are TRBV7-9 and TRBJ1-5, with D unclear. Between the trimmed V and J ends, which lost 4 bases and 9 bases, there was a span of 13 bases. Germline V gene sequence: CDR1 SEHNR, CDR2 FQNEAQ (reference sequence). The CDR3 loop spans 13 amino acids. CDR3 amino acids: CASSYEQLTPQHF. CDR3 coding DNA: TGTGCCAGCAGCTACGAGCAACTCACGCCCCAGCATTTT.

In this sample, this clone turned up once. This chain connects TRBV5-4 to TRBJ1-2; possibly TRBD1 for D (5 bases). V was pared by 2 bases and J by 2 bases, with 7 bases between. Germline V gives CDR1 SGHNT, CDR2 YYREEE (reference sequence). The CDR3 contains 13 residues. The CDR3 nucleotides are TGTGCCAGCAGCTTTGACAGCAACTATGGCTACACCTTC. Translating it yields CASSFDSNYGYTF.

V usage is TRBV2 and J usage is TRBJ2-3; D perhaps matches TRBD1 (5 bases). Between the trimmed V and J ends, which lost 4 bases and 6 bases, there was a span of 5 bases. The CDR3 has 11 amino acids. The germline V gene encodes CDR1 SNHLY and CDR2 FYNNEI. CDR3 DNA sequence: TGTGCCAGCAGTGCAGGGGATACGCAGTATTTT. Its protein is CASSAGDTQYF.

The chain links TRBV27 to TRBJ1-5; 7 bases align to TRBD1. Germline-derived CDR1 and CDR2 are MNHEY and SMNVEV (reference sequence). The CDR3 is 13 amino acids. Germline trimming cut 6 bases from V and 5 bases from J; bases unmatched to any gene: 4. In nucleotides, the CDR3 is TGTGCCAGCAGCACTCAGGGGGATCAGCCCCAGCATTTT. Translating it yields CASSTQGDQPQHF.

The chain combines TRBV5-5 with TRBJ2-7; D unresolved. Germline V gives CDR1 SGHKS, CDR2 YYEKEE (reference sequence). The CDR3 is 15 amino acids. V was cut by 1 base and J by 0 bases, with 11 bases left in between. The CDR3 bases are TGTGCCAGCAGCTTGAGATATATGGCCTCCTACGAGCAGTACTTC. Protein: CASSLRYMASYEQYF.

The V call is TRBV6-1, the J call TRBJ1-5; D uncertain. Trimming cost V 7 bases and J 2 bases, with 6 bases left between them. This CDR3 contains 12 residues. Germline V CDR1 and CDR2: MNHNS, SASEGT. DNA of the CDR3: TGTGCCAGCACCCAGGGCAATCAGCCCCAGCATTTT. Its translation: CASTQGNQPQHF.

V usage is TRBV19 and J usage is TRBJ1-1; D might be TRBD1 (6 bases). The CDR3 runs 15 residues. CDR1 and CDR2 from the germline V gene are LNHDA and SQIVND (reference sequence). The V end lost 10 bases, the J end lost 4 bases, and 22 bases lay between the germline ends. CDR3 DNA sequence: TGTGCCACAAACCATCAGGGGATCGGGGTCACTGAAGCTTTCTTT. Encoded protein: CATNHQGIGVTEAFF.

This chain uses TRBV5-8 with TRBJ1-4, with D uncertain. The CDR3 sequence is 13 residues long. Per germline, CDR1 SGHTS and CDR2 YDEGEE. V lost 10 bases and J 6 bases, leaving 16 bases between the germline ends. This CDR3 is CAGPGPGDEKLFF. CDR3 nucleotide sequence: TGTGCCGGCCCTGGCCCCGGGGATGAAAAACTGTTTTTT.